The T cell receptor (beta chain) described here comes from a study of shared T cell receptors in the human thymus. This clone appeared a few times. Clones were sequenced by immunoSEQ multiplex PCR, and TCRdb holds only the in-frame ones, with some missing. The sample records 450,000 to 650,000 clones, roughly 74% being singletons. The V and J ends lost 0 bases and 6 bases respectively, with 12 bases between them. Per germline, CDR1 LNHNV and CDR2 YYDKDF (reference sequence). This CDR3 contains 15 residues. These data also formed part of another study, on human thymus T cells. According to that study: It was from resections taken during corrective heart surgery that the thymus tissue came. The authors found apparently biased V and J gene usage in thymic and blood repertoires. Related studies found that unrelated individuals share highly overlapping thymic repertoires.

Sequencing used thymocytes. The clonotype originates from a boy younger than two with a congenital heart defect. The gene calls are TRBV15 and TRBJ1-5; D perhaps matches TRBD1 (6 bases). CDR3 bases: TGTGCCACCAGCAGAGATCGAGGGGGTAGTCAGCCCCAGCATTTT. Its translation is CATSRDRGGSQPQHF.